One and the same sample provided the 25 T cell receptor beta chains below, sequenced in a study of cytomegalovirus exposure and HLA in healthy donors. The PCR used 60 Vbeta and 13 Jbeta primers. Using immunoSEQ multiplex PCR, the repertoire was profiled, and TCRdb retains in-frame clones only, with some absent. Among around 130,000 clones listed, around 80% were seen once. The sample comprised PBMCs. The receptors derive from a woman under 30 in good health and CMV-seronegative.

The chain is built from TRBV19 and TRBJ2-3; TRBD2 agrees at 8 bases. Germline V CDR1 and CDR2: LNHDA, SQIVND (reference sequence). Trimming at V came to 6 bases and at J to 5 bases, leaving 7 bases not matched to a gene. The CDR3 spans 14 residues. The CDR3 DNA reads as TGTGCCAGTAGAAGCGGGAGATTTGGAGATACGCAGTATTTT. This encodes CASRSGRFGDTQYF.

The chain combines TRBV7-2 with TRBJ2-7; a possible D gene is TRBD2 (5 bases). The germline V gene has CDR1 SGHTA and CDR2 FQGNSA. V lost 1 base, J lost 3 bases, and 13 bases lay in between. This CDR3 has 15 residues. The CDR3 protein is CASSLDGGGFYEQYF. The CDR3 coding sequence is TGTGCCAGCAGCTTAGATGGCGGAGGCTTCTACGAGCAGTACTTC. Together with reference TRBV7-2 and TRBJ2-7, the CDR3 gives the full variable domain: GAGVSQSPSNKVTEKGKDVELRCDPISGHTALYWYRQSLGQGLEFLIYFQGNSAPDKSGLPSDRFSAERTGGSVSTLTIQRTQQEDSAVYLCASSLDGGGFYEQYFGPGTRLTVT.

The chain combines TRBV6-1 with TRBJ2-7, with a tentative D call TRBD1 (5 bases). The CDR3 consists of 14 residues. The germline CDR1 and CDR2 sequences are MNHNS and SASEGT. V was cut by 7 bases and J by 1 base, with 14 bases left in between. The CDR3 sequence: CASTPPGFSYEQYF. DNA of the CDR3: TGTGCCAGCACCCCCCCAGGGTTTTCCTACGAGCAGTACTTC.

This clone turned up a few times. V gene TRBV5-1 combines with J gene TRBJ1-2; D remains ambiguous. The germline V gene has CDR1 SGHRS and CDR2 YFSETQ. V was pared by 0 bases and J by 4 bases, with 19 bases between. This CDR3 region has 17 residues. The DNA of the CDR3 is TGCGCCAGCAGCTTGGTAGGCGCTCCGGGAACGGGCTATGGCTACACCTTC. This codes for CASSLVGAPGTGYGYTF. The whole variable domain, remainder taken from reference TRBV5-1 and TRBJ1-2, is KAGVTQTPRYLIKTRGQQVTLSCSPISGHRSVSWYQQTPGQGLQFLFEYFSETQRNKGNFPGRFSGRQFSNSRSEMNVSTLELGDSALYLCASSLVGAPGTGYGYTFGSGTRLTVV.

This clone appeared a single time. The chain combines TRBV7-8 with TRBJ1-2; 7 bases line up with TRBD1. Germline values: CDR1 SGHVS, CDR2 FQNEAQ. The length of the CDR3 is 14 residues. V was clipped by 3 bases and J by 5 bases; unmatched bases: 6. As DNA, the CDR3 is TGTGCCAGCAGCTTTTCCCTACAGGGGTATGGCTACACCTTC. This encodes CASSFSLQGYGYTF.

The CDR3 nucleotides read TGTGCCAGCAGCTTTCGGACTAGCGGCGCCTACGAGCAGTACTTC. It codes for CASSFRTSGAYEQYF. This chain joins TRBV11-2 and TRBJ2-7; 10 nucleotides agree with TRBD2. Germline CDR1 is SGHAT and CDR2 is FQNNGV. V lost 3 bases to trimming and J lost 2 bases; unmatched junction nucleotides: 4. The CDR3 runs to 15 residues.

The rearrangement links TRBV15 to TRBJ2-7, with D possibly being TRBD2 (6 bases). CDR1 is LNHNV and CDR2 is YYDKDF in the germline V gene (reference sequence). V gave up 3 bases and J gave up 3 bases, with 15 bases separating them. There are 15 residues in the CDR3. The CDR3 bases are TGTGCCACCAGCAGGAGCGGGCAGAGGGACTACGAGCAGTACTTC. It codes for CATSRSGQRDYEQYF.

A single count supports this clone. J is TRBJ2-7 and V is TRBV4-1, with unresolved D. Trimming removed 2 bases from V and 0 bases from J, with 11 bases in between. This CDR3 has 15 residues. Germline CDR1 and CDR2: MGHRA and YSYEKL. The CDR3 here is CASSQPYRSSYEQYF. DNA of the CDR3: TGCGCCAGCAGCCAACCCTACCGGAGCTCCTACGAGCAGTACTTC.

This chain links TRBV6-4 with TRBJ1-4; a weak D match, TRBD1 (5 bases). Germline CDR1 reads MRHNA; CDR2 reads SNTAGT. This CDR3 is 15 amino acids long. The V end was cut by 0 bases, the J end by 13 bases, with 18 bases between. The CDR3 loop reads CASSDSPGGTGGLFF. In DNA, the CDR3 is TGTGCCAGCAGTGACTCCCCAGGCGGGACCGGCGGACTGTTTTTT.

The V and J genes are TRBV11-2 and TRBJ1-2; D is possibly TRBD1 (5 bases). This CDR3 contains 15 residues. The germline gives CDR1 SGHAT, CDR2 FQNNGV. Trimming removed 1 base at V and 2 bases at J, with 11 bases between. CDR3 sequence (DNA): TGTGCCAGCAGCTTAGCGGGACTGAGAAACTATGGCTACACCTTC. This gives the protein CASSLAGLRNYGYTF.

The chain employs TRBV7-9 and TRBJ2-5, with D tentatively TRBD2 (6 bases). Germline CDR1 is SEHNR and CDR2 is FQNEAQ (reference sequence). Trimming took off 6 bases at V and 1 base at J, with 18 bases between the two ends. This CDR3 is 16 amino acids long. CDR3 DNA sequence: TGTGCCAGCAGTATAAGGGTAGCGGTGATCCAAGAGACCCAGTACTTC. This gives the protein CASSIRVAVIQETQYF.

V is TRBV29-1 and J is TRBJ2-3; 8 nucleotides match TRBD2. Trimming took 6 bases from V and 0 from J; bases not matched to a gene: 5. This CDR3 spans 14 amino acids. Germline-derived CDR1 and CDR2 are SQVTM and ANQGSEA. CDR3 protein: CSVSPSGSTDTQYF. DNA for the CDR3: TGCAGCGTGTCCCCTAGCGGGAGCACAGATACGCAGTATTTT.

In this sample, this clone turned up a few times. The chain couples TRBV4-1 to TRBJ1-5; no definite D call. This CDR3 has 13 residues. CDR1 and CDR2 (germline): MGHRA, YSYEKL. V gave up 3 bases and J gave up 8 bases, with 11 bases separating them. In DNA, the CDR3 is TGCGCCAGCAGCCACCCCCGGCGGGAGCCCCAGCATTTT. Residues: CASSHPRREPQHF.

The chain joins TRBV4-1 to TRBJ2-3, with D unclear. Deletions cut 1 base from V and 5 bases from J, with 10 bases between. Germline-derived CDR1 and CDR2 are MGHRA and YSYEKL. This CDR3 is 14 amino acids long. Here the CDR3 DNA reads TGCGCCAGCAGCCAAGCAATAGTTGTAGATACGCAGTATTTT. Its protein is CASSQAIVVDTQYF.

This sequence joins TRBV7-8 and TRBJ1-2, with D possibly being TRBD1 (5 bases). The CDR3 is made up of 13 amino acids. The germline V gene has CDR1 SGHVS and CDR2 FQNEAQ. The V end was cut by 0 bases, the J end by 5 bases, with 7 bases between. The CDR3: CASSLAGGYGYTF. DNA of the CDR3: TGTGCCAGCAGCTTAGCCGGGGGATATGGCTACACCTTC.

This rearrangement joins TRBV2 to TRBJ1-3; the D gene is possibly TRBD1 (6 bases). The CDR3 is 16 amino acids. Germline CDR1 is SNHLY and CDR2 is FYNNEI. Trimming removed 7 bases from V and 4 bases from J, with 20 bases in between. Here the CDR3 DNA reads TGTGCCAGCAAATTGGGACAAACCCTGGACGGAAACACCATATATTTT. It codes for CASKLGQTLDGNTIYF.

J is TRBJ2-7 and V is TRBV7-9, with 8 bases that match TRBD2. CDR1 SEHNR and CDR2 FQNEAQ come from the germline V gene (reference sequence). CDR3 size: 16 residues. Trimming cost V 5 bases and J 1 base; bases outside gene matches: 10. CDR3 protein: CASSPLDIAGSYEQYF. The CDR3 region has the DNA TGTGCCAGCAGCCCCCTGGATATAGCGGGGTCCTACGAGCAGTACTTC.

The chain couples TRBV19 to TRBJ2-5, with TRBD1 identical over 12 bases. V gave up 5 bases and J gave up 1 base; unmatched junction bases: 5. Germline assignment: CDR1 LNHDA and CDR2 SQIVND (reference sequence). The CDR3 runs 16 residues. CDR3 sequence (DNA): TGTGCCAGTAGTGGAGGGACAGGGGGCGGCCAAGAGACCCAGTACTTC. Its protein product is CASSGGTGGGQETQYF.

The V gene is TRBV28, the J gene TRBJ2-1; 13 nucleotides align to TRBD2. Germline CDR1 and CDR2: MDHEN and SYDVKM. This CDR3 has 12 residues. Trimming cost V 5 bases and J 15 bases; bases outside gene matches: 4. CDR3 residues: CASSPRLAGGFF. CDR3 nucleotide sequence: TGTGCCAGCAGTCCCAGACTAGCGGGAGGGTTCTTC.

This clone came up many times. The V gene is TRBV4-2, the J gene TRBJ2-3; 13 nucleotides line up with TRBD2. CDR3 length: 17 residues. Germline lookup yields CDR1 LGHNA and CDR2 YNFKEQ. Losses at the gene ends were 3 bases for V and 5 bases for J; bases not matched to a gene: 8. The CDR3 region is CASSQELAGGGKDTQYF. The DNA for the CDR3 is TGTGCCAGCAGCCAGGAACTAGCGGGAGGGGGGAAAGATACGCAGTATTTT.

This clone appeared a single time. The chain joins TRBV9 to TRBJ2-5; 12 bases are a match to TRBD2. Germline V gene lookup returns CDR1 SGDLS and CDR2 YYNGEE. The V and J ends lost 4 bases and 5 bases, in that order; junction bases with no gene match: 9. The CDR3 is 16 residues long. CDR3: CASSTLAGGGRETQYF. The DNA of the CDR3 is TGTGCCAGCAGCACACTAGCGGGAGGTGGGAGGGAGACCCAGTACTTC. The whole variable domain, remainder taken from reference TRBV9 and TRBJ2-5, is DSGVTQTPKHLITATGQRVTLRCSPRSGDLSVYWYQQSLDQGLQFLIQYYNGEERAKGNILERFSAQQFPDLHSELNLSSLELGDSALYFCASSTLAGGGRETQYFGPGTRLLVL.

The V gene is TRBV5-1, the J gene TRBJ2-7, with D possibly being TRBD1 (6 bases). CDR1 and CDR2 from the germline V gene are SGHRS and YFSETQ. The CDR3 covers 14 residues. V was pared by 4 bases and J by 2 bases, with 13 bases between. The CDR3 loop reads CASSQDRNAYEQYF. CDR3 DNA: TGCGCCAGCAGCCAGGACAGAAACGCCTACGAGCAGTACTTC.

The rearrangement links TRBV7-9 to TRBJ2-1, with D tentatively TRBD1 (5 bases). The V and J ends lost 5 bases and 8 bases respectively, with 19 bases between them. The CDR3 runs 15 residues. CDR1 and CDR2 from the germline V gene are SEHNR and FQNEAQ (reference sequence). The CDR3 DNA is TGTGCCAGCAGCGCAAGGGGTCGACTCAACTATGAGCAGTTCTTC. Protein: CASSARGRLNYEQFF.

V is TRBV28 and J is TRBJ1-1; no firm D call. Trimming shortened V by 3 bases and J by 0 bases, and 8 bases separated the two germline ends. The length of the CDR3 is 14 residues. Germline CDR1 reads MDHEN; CDR2 reads SYDVKM. In nucleotides, the CDR3 is TGTGCCAGCAGTTTCAAACAGCTGAACACTGAAGCTTTCTTT. It yields the protein CASSFKQLNTEAFF.

The genes are TRBV29-1 and TRBJ1-3, with no clear D. Germline values: CDR1 SQVTM, CDR2 ANQGSEA. Between the trimmed V and J ends, which lost 7 bases and 5 bases, there was a span of 9 bases. The length of the CDR3 is 11 residues. The DNA for the CDR3 is TGCAGCGCCCTGAGTAGAAACACCATATATTTT. This codes for CSALSRNTIYF.